A single sample gave rise to the 6 T cell receptor beta chains below, sequenced in a study of cytomegalovirus exposure and HLA in healthy donors. This PCR relied on a set of 60 Vbeta primers and 13 Jbeta primers. Repertoires were generated with immunoSEQ multiplex PCR, while TCRdb's copy carries only in-frame clones and drops some. This sample has 150,000 to 200,000 clones, with more than 70% found just once. The sequenced material came from PBMCs. All receptors come from a boy between 10 and 17 years old in good health and CMV-seronegative.

This clone has only one observation. This chain links TRBV10-3 with TRBJ2-1; a possible D gene is TRBD2 (6 bases). The CDR3 is 15 residues long. Per the germline V gene, CDR1 is ENHRY and CDR2 is SYGVKD. V lost 5 bases to trimming and J lost 8 bases, with 19 bases between them. CDR3 sequence (DNA): TGTGCCATCAGTAAACAGACAAGGGACTTAGATGAGCAGTTCTTC. Amino acids: CAISKQTRDLDEQFF.

V is TRBV19 and J is TRBJ1-3; D remains ambiguous. V lost 3 bases to trimming and J lost 2 bases, with 8 bases between them. This CDR3 spans 14 amino acids. Germline V gives CDR1 LNHDA, CDR2 SQIVND (reference sequence). The CDR3 bases are TGTGCCAGTAGTATGAGCGGGACTGGAAACACCATATATTTT. This codes for CASSMSGTGNTIYF.

Only a few counts were recorded for this clone. The chain combines TRBV5-1 with TRBJ1-3, with D perhaps matching TRBD1 (5 bases). The CDR3 is 15 residues long. Germline loops: CDR1 SGHRS, CDR2 YFSETQ. V was clipped by 6 bases and J by 4 bases, with 17 bases between them. The CDR3 DNA follows: TGCGCCAGCACCCCGGGGCGGGGCGCGGGAAACACCATATATTTT. Translation gives CASTPGRGAGNTIYF. The full variable domain, its missing parts supplied by reference TRBV5-1 and TRBJ1-3, is KAGVTQTPRYLIKTRGQQVTLSCSPISGHRSVSWYQQTPGQGLQFLFEYFSETQRNKGNFPGRFSGRQFSNSRSEMNVSTLELGDSALYLCASTPGRGAGNTIYFGEGSWLTVV.

The chain couples TRBV14 to TRBJ2-1; 14 bases align to TRBD2. V trimming: 0 bases; J trimming: 7 bases; junction bases outside the gene matches: 5. This CDR3 region has 17 residues. Per the germline V gene, CDR1 is SGHDN and CDR2 is FVKESK. The CDR3 spells CASSQDAGLAGENEQFF. The CDR3 nucleotides read TGTGCCAGCAGCCAAGATGCGGGACTAGCGGGAGAGAATGAGCAGTTCTTC.

The V call is TRBV7-2, the J call TRBJ1-4; D uncertain. Germline values: CDR1 SGHTA, CDR2 FQGNSA. The germline V and J ends were trimmed by 2 bases and 0 bases, with 4 bases remaining between them. The CDR3 is made up of 14 amino acids. For the CDR3, the DNA is TGTGCCAGCAGCTTAAGCGCAACTAATGAAAAACTGTTTTTT. It encodes CASSLSATNEKLFF.

The CDR3: CASSQDLEKTTYEQYF. CDR3 sequence (DNA): TGTGCCAGCAGCCAAGACCTAGAAAAGACTACCTACGAGCAGTACTTC. The gene calls are TRBV4-2 and TRBJ2-5; TRBD2 might be the D (5 bases). Near its end, the DNA agrees better with TRBJ2-7, so the J call may be wrong. The CDR3 runs to 16 residues. Looked up from germline, CDR1 is LGHNA and CDR2 is YNFKEQ.